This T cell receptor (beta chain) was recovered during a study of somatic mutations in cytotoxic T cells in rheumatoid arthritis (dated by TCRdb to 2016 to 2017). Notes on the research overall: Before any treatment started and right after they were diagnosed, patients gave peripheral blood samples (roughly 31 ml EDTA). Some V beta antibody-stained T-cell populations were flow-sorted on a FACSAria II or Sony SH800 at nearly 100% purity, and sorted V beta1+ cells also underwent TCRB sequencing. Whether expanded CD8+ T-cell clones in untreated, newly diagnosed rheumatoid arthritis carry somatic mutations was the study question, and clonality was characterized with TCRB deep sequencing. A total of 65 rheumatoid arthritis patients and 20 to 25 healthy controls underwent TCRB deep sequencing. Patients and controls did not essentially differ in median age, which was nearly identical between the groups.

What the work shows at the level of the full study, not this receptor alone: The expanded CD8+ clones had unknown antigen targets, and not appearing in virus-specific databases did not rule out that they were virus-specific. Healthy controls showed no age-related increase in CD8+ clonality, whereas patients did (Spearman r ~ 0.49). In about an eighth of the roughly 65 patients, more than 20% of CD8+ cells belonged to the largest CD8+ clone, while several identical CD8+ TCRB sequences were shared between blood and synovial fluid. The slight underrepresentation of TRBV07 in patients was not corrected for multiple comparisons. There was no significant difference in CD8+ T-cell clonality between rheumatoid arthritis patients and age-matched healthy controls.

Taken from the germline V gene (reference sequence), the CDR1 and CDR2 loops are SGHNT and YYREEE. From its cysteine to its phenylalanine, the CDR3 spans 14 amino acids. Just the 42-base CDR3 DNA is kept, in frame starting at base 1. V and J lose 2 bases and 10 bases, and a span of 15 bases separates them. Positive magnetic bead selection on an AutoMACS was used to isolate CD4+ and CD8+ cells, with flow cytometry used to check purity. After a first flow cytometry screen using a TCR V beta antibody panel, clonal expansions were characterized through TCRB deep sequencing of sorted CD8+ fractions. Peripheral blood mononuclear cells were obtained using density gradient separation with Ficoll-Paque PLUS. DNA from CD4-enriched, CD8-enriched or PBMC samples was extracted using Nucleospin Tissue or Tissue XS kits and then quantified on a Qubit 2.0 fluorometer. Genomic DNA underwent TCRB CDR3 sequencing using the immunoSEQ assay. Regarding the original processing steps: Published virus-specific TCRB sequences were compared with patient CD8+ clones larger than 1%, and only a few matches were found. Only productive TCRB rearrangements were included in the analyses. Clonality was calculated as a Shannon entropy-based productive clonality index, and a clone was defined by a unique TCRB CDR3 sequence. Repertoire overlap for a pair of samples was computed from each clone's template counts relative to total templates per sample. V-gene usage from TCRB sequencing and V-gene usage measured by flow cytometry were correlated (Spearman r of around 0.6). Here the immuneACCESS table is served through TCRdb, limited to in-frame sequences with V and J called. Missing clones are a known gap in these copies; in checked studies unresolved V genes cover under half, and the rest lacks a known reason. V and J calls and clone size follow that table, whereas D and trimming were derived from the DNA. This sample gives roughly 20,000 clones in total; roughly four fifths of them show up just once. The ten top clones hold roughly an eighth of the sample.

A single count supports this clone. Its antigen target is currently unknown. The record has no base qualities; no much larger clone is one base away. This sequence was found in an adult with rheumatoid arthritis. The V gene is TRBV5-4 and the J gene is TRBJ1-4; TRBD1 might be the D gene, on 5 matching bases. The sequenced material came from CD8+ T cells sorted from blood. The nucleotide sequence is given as TGTGCCAGCAGCTTCGACGGGGGGTCGGGAAAACTGTTTTTT. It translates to CASSFDGGSGKLFF.